Listed below are T cell receptor beta chains from one sample, sequenced in a study of blood T cell repertoires in COVID-19. Sequencing used immunoSEQ multiplex PCR; TCRdb keeps in-frame clones, though not all of them. The data contain approximately 170,000 clones, roughly 85% of them singletons. Sequencing input: peripheral blood. These receptors were collected from a woman older than 75 with acute or convalescent COVID-19. CDR3s include the opening cysteine and the closing phenylalanine or tryptophan. A D gene is named only where the DNA matches it firmly. Some rows mark clone size as missing; the rest say once, few, many or name a class of expanded clone.

D: TRBD2; J: TRBJ2-3; size: NA; V: TRBV25-1; DNA: TGTGCCAGCAGTGGTAGAGCGGGAGATTGGACAGATACGCAGTATTTT; CDR3: CASSGRAGDWTDTQYF
D: NA; J: TRBJ1-6; size: few; V: TRBV5-1; DNA: TGCGCCAGCAGGGGTTCCGGGGGGCAGAATACCCTCTCCTATAATTCACCCCTCCACTTT; CDR3: CASRGSGGQNTLSYNSPLHF
D: TRBD1; J: TRBJ1-1; size: NA; V: TRBV19; DNA: TGTGCCAGTAGTCCGGACAGGGGTATTTCTGAAGCTTTCTTT; CDR3: CASSPDRGISEAFF
D: NA; J: TRBJ2-2; size: once; V: TRBV10-3; DNA: TGTGCCATCAAGGCACTAGAACCCGGGGAGCTGTTTTTT; CDR3: CAIKALEPGELFF
D: NA; J: TRBJ2-5; size: NA; V: TRBV11-3; DNA: TGTGCCAGCAGCCCAGGTTCGGCAGAAAAAGAGACCCAGTACTTC; CDR3: CASSPGSAEKETQYF
D: NA; J: TRBJ2-5; size: NA; V: TRBV7-2; DNA: TGTGCCAGCAGCGCTTGGGAGGAGACCCAGTACTTC; CDR3: CASSAWEETQYF
D: TRBD1; J: TRBJ2-7; size: NA; V: TRBV7-6; DNA: TGTGCCAGCAGCTTAGCTTCTGGACAGGCCTACGAGCAGTACTTC; CDR3: CASSLASGQAYEQYF
D: NA; J: TRBJ2-7; size: NA; V: TRBV5-1; DNA: TGCGCCAGCAGCTTGTATGCCGGGATCTCCTACGAGCAGTACTTC; CDR3: CASSLYAGISYEQYF
D: TRBD1; J: TRBJ2-5; size: NA; V: TRBV19; DNA: TGTGCCAGTAGTTGGACAGGGATGGGGGAGACCCAGTACTTC; CDR3: CASSWTGMGETQYF
D: TRBD2; J: TRBJ2-3; size: NA; V: TRBV19; DNA: TGTGCCAGTAGGAGGGCGGGGGGCCAGCGGGATACGCAGTATTTT; CDR3: CASRRAGGQRDTQYF